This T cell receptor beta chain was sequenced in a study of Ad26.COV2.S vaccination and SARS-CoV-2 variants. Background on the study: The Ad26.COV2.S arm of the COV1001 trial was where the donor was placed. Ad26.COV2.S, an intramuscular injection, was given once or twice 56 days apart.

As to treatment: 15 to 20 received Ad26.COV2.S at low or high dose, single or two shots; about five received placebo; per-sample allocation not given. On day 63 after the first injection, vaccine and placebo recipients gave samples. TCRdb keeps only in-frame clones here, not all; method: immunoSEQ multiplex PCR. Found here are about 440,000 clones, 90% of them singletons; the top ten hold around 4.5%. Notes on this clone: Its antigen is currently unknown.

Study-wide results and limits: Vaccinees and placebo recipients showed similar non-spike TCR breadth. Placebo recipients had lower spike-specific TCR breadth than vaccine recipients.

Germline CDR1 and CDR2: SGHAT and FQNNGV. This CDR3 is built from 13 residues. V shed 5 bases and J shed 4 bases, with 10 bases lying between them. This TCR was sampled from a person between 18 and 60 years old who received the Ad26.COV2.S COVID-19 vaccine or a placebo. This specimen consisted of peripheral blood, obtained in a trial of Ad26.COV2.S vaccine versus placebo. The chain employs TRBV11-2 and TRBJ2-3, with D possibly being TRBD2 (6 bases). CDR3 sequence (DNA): TGTGCCAGCAGCATGGGACTGGCAGATACGCAGTATTTT. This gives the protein CASSMGLADTQYF.